This entry is about one TCR beta chain. Its target is not known. CDR1 and CDR2 (germline): MNHNS, SASEGT. The CDR3 runs to 14 residues. The entry originates in a study of monozygotic twins with inflammatory bowel disease. The study's findings and limits: Different T cell subtypes could not be distinguished.

From the 5' RACE reads, TCRdb lists one entry per CDR3 protein and no DNA. The table lists around 380,000 distinct CDR3 sequences. The rearrangement uses TRBV6-1 and TRBJ1-1; TCRdb calls TRBD1, which cannot be checked without DNA. Sequencing was done on a sample of blood. The TCR was taken from a human donor with ulcerative colitis or Crohn's disease, or a healthy co-twin of an affected twin (not recorded which). CDR3 loop: CASNQGQRNTEAFF.